What follows is one T cell receptor (beta chain) and its context. Its antigen is unidentified. This sample also contains other DNA sequences that code for the same CDR3. CDR3 length equals 13 residues. CDR1 is GTSNPN and CDR2 is SVGIG in the germline V gene (reference sequence). Trimming cost V 0 bases and J 6 bases, with 12 bases left between them. This entry is derived from a study of T cells in localized non-small cell lung cancer. The study, taken as a whole, reports: Adjacent lung had a median about 57 of the 100 largest tumor clones. Longer overall survival was linked to higher blood T cell density.

Clones were read by immunoSEQ multiplex PCR, and TCRdb kept only the in-frame ones, dropping some. The repertoire includes approximately 21,000 clones, 90% of them detected once, and about 7% sits in the top ten. The chain links TRBV30 to TRBJ2-7, with a possible D match to TRBD1 (6 bases). The sequence was collected from a woman aged 40-75 years with stage I lung adenocarcinoma. Here the sequenced sample was peripheral blood, taken before any cancer treatment. The CDR3 sequence is CAWSVVRGREQYF. CDR3 DNA: TGTGCCTGGAGTGTAGTCAGGGGTCGCGAGCAGTACTTC.